The clone carrying this T cell receptor (beta chain) was recorded a few times. What it binds is not known. Amplified TCR beta CDR3 regions came from RNA transcripts. The TCR CDR3 was amplified in a first-round RT-PCR using the HTBI primer set. From the multiplex PCR reads, TCRdb called clonotypes with MiXCR, one entry per CDR3 protein. The sample contains 380,000 or so distinct CDR3 sequences, roughly 14% of which appear only once. These data belong to a study of T cells in Graves' hyperthyroidism and ophthalmopathy. For the study at large: At the time of initial diagnosis and before any treatment, peripheral blood was collected.

Study observations and caveats: Stable hyperthyroidism and ophthalmopathy were separated using 13 V-J signatures.

Diagnoses were established using clinical symptoms, serum thyroxine and TRAb, thyroid ultrasound and orbital computed tomography. The CDR3 length is 15 residues. Per germline, CDR1 LNHNV and CDR2 YYDKDF (reference sequence). V was clipped by 1 base and J by 5 bases, with 12 bases between them. The source is a man aged 25 to 40 with Graves' hyperthyroidism that later progressed to Graves' ophthalmopathy. V gene TRBV15 combines with J gene TRBJ1-5; D may be TRBD1 (5 bases). Material for sequencing was blood. The CDR3 sequence is CATSRGDGTYQPQHF. The CDR3 DNA sequence: TGTGCCACCAGCAGAGGGGACGGGACCTATCAGCCCCAGCATTTT.